This T cell receptor (beta chain) is from a study of graft-versus-host responses after intestinal transplantation. Study overall: All of the recipients had induction that used anti-thymocyte globulin, then tacrolimus and steroids for 2 to 3 years.

On this clone itself: Its target is not known.

Germline assignment: CDR1 MGHRA and CDR2 YSYEKL. The CDR3 contains 16 residues. The V segment lost 2 bases and the J segment 3 bases; nucleotides outside the gene matches: 6. Some clones are missing from TCRdb's copy, which holds only in-frame ones; the method was immunoSEQ multiplex PCR. The sample includes some 70,000 clones, over 85% of them seen just once. Findings of the study overall: Recipient marrow contained GvH clones, some of which appeared first in ileum or blood.

J is TRBJ2-2 and V is TRBV4-1; 7 nucleotides match TRBD1. The origin of this receptor is a human patient who received an intestinal transplant, so some T cells may come from the graft donor. Sequenced material: bone marrow, taken around 730 days after intestinal transplantation. CDR3 sequence (DNA): TGCGCCAGCAGCCAACTTGGCGACAGGGACACCGGGGAGCTGTTTTTT. The encoded protein is CASSQLGDRDTGELFF.